This entry lists 19 T cell receptor beta chains sequenced from one sample in a study of high-grade serous ovarian cancer treatment subgroups. Tumor tissue was taken before any definitive surgery or chemotherapy was given. Method: immunoSEQ multiplex PCR; TCRdb's copy keeps in-frame clones and lacks some. The sample shows approximately 30,000 clones, about 86% of them seen only once. Sequences were obtained from tumor tissue. These receptors originate from a human donor with high-grade serous ovarian cancer.

The chain employs TRBV19 and TRBJ1-1, with 7 nucleotides matching TRBD1. This CDR3 region has 15 residues. V lost 1 base to trimming and J lost 0 bases; unmatched junction nucleotides: 2. Germline V CDR1 and CDR2: LNHDA, SQIVND (reference sequence). The CDR3 loop reads CASSIGDRLNTEAFF. DNA of the CDR3: TGTGCCAGTAGTATAGGGGACAGACTGAACACTGAAGCTTTCTTT.

The CDR3: CASSFRGKTQYF. DNA of the CDR3: TGTGCCAGCAGCTTTAGGGGAAAGACCCAGTACTTC. The chain joins TRBV14 to TRBJ2-5, with D perhaps matching TRBD1 (5 bases). The V and J ends lost 5 bases and 6 bases respectively, with 10 bases between them. This CDR3 spans 12 amino acids. Germline assignment: CDR1 SGHDN and CDR2 FVKESK.

V is TRBV4-2 and J is TRBJ2-6; D might be TRBD1 (5 bases). V was trimmed by 0 bases and J by 1 base, leaving 10 bases between them. The CDR3 is 17 residues long. CDR1 is LGHNA and CDR2 is YNFKEQ in the germline V gene. The CDR3 spells CASSQDQQGSGANVLTF. CDR3 DNA sequence: TGTGCCAGCAGCCAAGATCAGCAGGGTTCTGGGGCCAACGTCCTGACTTTC.

The V call is TRBV21-1, the J call TRBJ1-2. TRBV21-1 counts as a pseudogene. The length of the CDR3 is 15 residues. The CDR3 bases are TGTGCCAGCAGCAGGGTTCAGGGACCGCACTCTGGCTACACCTTC. Its translation: CASSRVQGPHSGYTF.

CDR3 in DNA: TGCGCCAGCAGCTTGTTAGGGGAGTATTTGTACGAGCAGTACTTC. Its translation is CASSLLGEYLYEQYF. V usage is TRBV5-1 and J usage is TRBJ2-7; D might be TRBD1 or TRBD2, each matching 5 bases. Germline loops: CDR1 SGHRS, CDR2 YFSETQ. The CDR3 length is 15 residues. Trimming pared 1 base from V and 4 bases from J, leaving 15 bases between.

V and J are TRBV12-1 and TRBJ1-2; TRBD1, as called in the table, went unchecked against the DNA. TRBV12-1 corresponds to a pseudogene. This CDR3 contains 15 residues. CDR3 amino acids: CASSYPQNTNYGYTF. The DNA of the CDR3 is TGTGCCAGCAGCTACCCCCAGAACACAAACTATGGCTACACCTTC.

This chain uses TRBV2 with TRBJ1-3; D remains unclear. V lost 7 bases and J lost 2, with 9 bases in between. Germline-derived CDR1 and CDR2 are SNHLY and FYNNEI. This CDR3 is 13 amino acids long. CDR3 amino acids: CASTRSTGNTIYF. The CDR3 DNA sequence: TGTGCCAGCACTAGGAGTACTGGAAACACCATATATTTT.

The genes are TRBV5-1 and TRBJ1-3, with 7 positions matching TRBD1. The CDR3 is 15 amino acids. CDR1 and CDR2 (germline): SGHRS, YFSETQ. Trimming removed 0 bases from V and 4 bases from J; junction bases left unmatched: 4. Written as DNA, the CDR3 is TGCGCCAGCAGCTTGGACAGGGGCGACGGAAACACCATATATTTT. Amino acids: CASSLDRGDGNTIYF.

V and J are TRBV7-9 and TRBJ2-7; D could derive from TRBD1 or TRBD2 (7 bases each). Germline V gene data show CDR1 as SEHNR and CDR2 as FQNEAQ (reference sequence). Trimming took off 3 bases at V and 5 bases at J, with 14 bases between the two ends. The CDR3 consists of 14 residues. The CDR3 sequence is CASSFSQGRDEQYF. CDR3 DNA sequence: TGTGCCAGCAGCTTCTCACAGGGGAGGGACGAGCAGTACTTC.

This chain uses TRBV6-5 with TRBJ2-7; 9 positions agree with TRBD2. The V and J ends lost 6 bases and 3 bases, in that order; junction bases with no gene match: 0. The V gene's germline CDR1 is MNHEY and CDR2 SVGAGI. This CDR3 has 12 amino acids. The CDR3 DNA reads as TGTGCCAGCAGGACTAGCGGCTACGAGCAGTACTTC. This sequence encodes CASRTSGYEQYF.

The V call is TRBV5-1, the J call TRBJ1-2; D gene uncertain. CDR1 is SGHRS, CDR2 YFSETQ, per germline. Trimming took 2 bases from V and 3 from J, leaving 14 bases between them. The CDR3 is 15 amino acids. CDR3 region: CASSLSEGLDYGYTF. For the CDR3, the DNA is TGCGCCAGCAGCTTATCGGAAGGGTTGGACTATGGCTACACCTTC. Together with reference TRBV5-1 and TRBJ1-2, the CDR3 gives the full variable domain: KAGVTQTPRYLIKTRGQQVTLSCSPISGHRSVSWYQQTPGQGLQFLFEYFSETQRNKGNFPGRFSGRQFSNSRSEMNVSTLELGDSALYLCASSLSEGLDYGYTFGSGTRLTVV.

V and J are TRBV19 and TRBJ1-1, with 7 bases fitting TRBD1. From germline, CDR1 is LNHDA and CDR2 SQIVND (reference sequence). V lost 1 base to trimming and J lost 2 bases; unmatched junction nucleotides: 7. The CDR3 covers 16 residues. CDR3 amino acids: CASSIAATGVNTEAFF. The CDR3 bases are TGTGCCAGTAGTATAGCCGCTACAGGGGTAAACACTGAAGCTTTCTTT.

This chain uses TRBV11-3 with TRBJ2-1, with D possibly matching TRBD1 (6 bases). Germline-derived CDR1 and CDR2 are SGHNT and YENEEA. V was shortened by 0 bases and J by 9 bases, with 21 bases between the two germline ends. There are 17 residues in the CDR3. CDR3 sequence: CASSLDSSSWGQGEQFF. The CDR3 nucleotides read TGTGCCAGCAGCTTAGATTCATCAAGTTGGGGACAAGGTGAGCAGTTCTTC. The variable domain in full, completed from reference TRBV11-3 and TRBJ2-1, reads EAGVVQSPRYKIIEKKQPVAFWCNPISGHNTLYWYLQNLGQGPELLIRYENEEAVDDSQLPKDRFSAERLKGVDSTLKIQPAELGDSAVYLCASSLDSSSWGQGEQFFGPGTRLTVL.

This clone was counted a single time. This chain uses TRBV6-1 with TRBJ2-7; no clear D gene. The V gene's germline CDR1 is MNHNS and CDR2 SASEGT. This CDR3 has 16 residues. The V gene lost 0 bases and the J gene lost 0 bases, with 12 bases spanning the gap. Here the CDR3 reads CASSEALARSSYEQYF. CDR3 bases: TGTGCCAGCAGTGAAGCATTAGCCCGGAGCTCCTACGAGCAGTACTTC.

The chain recombines TRBV6-6 with TRBJ2-3; 8 bases are a match to TRBD1. The CDR3 spans 16 residues. The germline V gene has CDR1 MNHNY and CDR2 SVGAGI (reference sequence). Trimming removed 5 bases from V and 3 bases from J; junction bases left unmatched: 10. The CDR3: CASSPNLGTGTDTQYF. The CDR3 nucleotides are TGTGCCAGCAGTCCGAACCTGGGGACAGGTACAGATACGCAGTATTTT.

V usage is TRBV14 and J usage is TRBJ2-5; no reliable D call. With 0 bases removed from V and 5 bases from J, the gap between germline ends came to 10 bases. The length of the CDR3 is 14 residues. Per the germline V gene, CDR1 is SGHDN and CDR2 is FVKESK. The CDR3 is CASSQDLFSETQYF. The CDR3 nucleotides are TGTGCCAGCAGCCAAGATTTATTTTCGGAGACCCAGTACTTC.

This chain connects TRBV10-2 to TRBJ2-7, with 10 bases matching TRBD1. V lost 10 bases to trimming and J lost 3 bases; unmatched junction nucleotides: 3. Germline values: CDR1 WSHSY, CDR2 SAAADI. The CDR3 totals 12 residues. This chain's CDR3 is CATRDRGYEQYF. In nucleotides, the CDR3 is TGCGCCACCCGGGACAGGGGCTACGAGCAGTACTTC.

V is TRBV18 and J is TRBJ2-1; unclear D gene. The V and J ends lost 5 bases and 8 bases respectively, with 7 bases between them. Germline CDR1 KGHSH, CDR2 LQKENI. The CDR3 extends over 11 amino acids. The DNA of the CDR3 is TGTGCCAGCTCAATTTCCCATGAGCAGTTCTTC. Protein: CASSISHEQFF. The entire variable domain, with the rest obtained from reference TRBV18 and TRBJ2-1, is as follows: NAGVMQNPRHLVRRRGQEARLRCSPMKGHSHVYWYRQLPEEGLKFMVYLQKENIIDESGMPKERFSAEFPKEGPSILRIQQVVRGDSAAYFCASSISHEQFFGPGTRLTVL.

This clone was seen a few times. Here the CDR3 reads CASSADFQGCGEQYF. The CDR3 DNA sequence: TGTGCCAGCAGTGCCGACTTTCAGGGTTGCGGCGAGCAGTACTTC. The V call is TRBV6-4, the J call TRBJ2-7; possibly TRBD1 for D (5 bases). Germline CDR1 is MRHNA and CDR2 is SNTAGT. Trimming shortened V by 4 bases and J by 6 bases, and 19 bases separated the two germline ends. The CDR3 sequence is 15 residues long.